This T cell receptor beta chain is from a study of blood T cell repertoires in COVID-19. Across the whole study: Sample material is recorded as cDNA or gDNA derived from T cells, B-cell-depleted T cells, or PBMCs.

Sequenced by immunoSEQ multiplex PCR; TCRdb stores in-frame clones only, minus some. Found here are around 400,000 clones, approximately 87% of them singletons; the top ten hold 2% to 2.5%. This clone came up many times. Per the germline V gene, CDR1 is SGHTA and CDR2 is FQGTGA. The CDR3 has 13 residues. The V end lost 1 base, the J end lost 4 bases, and 7 bases lay between the germline ends. The sample consisted of peripheral blood. The receptor was derived from a woman aged 60-75 years with COVID-19, enrolled during active disease. This chain uses TRBV7-3 with TRBJ1-1, with a tentative D call TRBD1 (5 bases). CDR3 sequence: CASSLNGATEAFF. The CDR3 DNA follows: TGTGCCAGCAGCTTAAATGGGGCCACTGAAGCTTTCTTT.